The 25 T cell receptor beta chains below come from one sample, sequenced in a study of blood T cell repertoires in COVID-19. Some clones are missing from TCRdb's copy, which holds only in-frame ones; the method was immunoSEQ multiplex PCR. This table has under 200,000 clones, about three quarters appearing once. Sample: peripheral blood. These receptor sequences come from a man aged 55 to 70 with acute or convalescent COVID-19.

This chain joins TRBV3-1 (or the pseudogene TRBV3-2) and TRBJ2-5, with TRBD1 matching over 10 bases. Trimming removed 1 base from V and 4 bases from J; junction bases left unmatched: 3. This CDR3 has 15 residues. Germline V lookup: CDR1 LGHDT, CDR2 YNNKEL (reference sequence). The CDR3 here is CASSQGQGALETQYF. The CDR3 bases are TGTGCCAGCAGCCAAGGACAGGGGGCGTTAGAGACCCAGTACTTC.

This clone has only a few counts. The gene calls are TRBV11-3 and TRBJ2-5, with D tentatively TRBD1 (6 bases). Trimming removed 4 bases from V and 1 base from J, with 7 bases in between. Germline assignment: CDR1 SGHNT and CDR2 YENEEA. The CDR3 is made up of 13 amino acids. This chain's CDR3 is CASSSDSQETQYF. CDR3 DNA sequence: TGTGCCAGCAGCTCGGACAGCCAAGAGACCCAGTACTTC.

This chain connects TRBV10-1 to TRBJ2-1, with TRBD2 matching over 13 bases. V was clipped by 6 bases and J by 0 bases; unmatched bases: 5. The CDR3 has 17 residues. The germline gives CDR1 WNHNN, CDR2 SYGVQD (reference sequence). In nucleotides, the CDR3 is TGCGCCAGCAGCGGACTAGCGGGGGAAAGCTCCTACAATGAGCAGTTCTTC. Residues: CASSGLAGESSYNEQFF.

The CDR3 DNA is TGTGCCAGTAGTCCGGGACAGAACACCGGGGAGCTGTTTTTT. It yields the protein CASSPGQNTGELFF. The chain joins TRBV19 to TRBJ2-2; perhaps TRBD1 as D (6 bases). Germline CDR1 LNHDA, CDR2 SQIVND (reference sequence). The CDR3 consists of 14 residues. Trimming left V 5 bases short and J 1 base short, with 8 bases between. Looking up the rest from reference TRBV19 and TRBJ2-2 gives the full variable domain: DGGITQSPKYLFRKEGQNVTLSCEQNLNHDAMYWYRQDPGQGLRLIYYSQIVNDFQKGDIAEGYSVSREKKESFPLTVTSAQKNPTAFYLCASSPGQNTGELFFGEGSRLTVL.

The CDR3 sequence is CASSPGLTGANVLTF. The CDR3 nucleotides are TGTGCCAGCAGCCCAGGGCTCACTGGGGCCAACGTCCTGACTTTC. The chain combines TRBV2 with TRBJ2-6; weak D call: TRBD1 (5 bases). Germline V CDR1 and CDR2: SNHLY, FYNNEI. The CDR3 totals 15 residues. V dropped 6 bases and J dropped 2 bases, with 11 bases sitting between them.

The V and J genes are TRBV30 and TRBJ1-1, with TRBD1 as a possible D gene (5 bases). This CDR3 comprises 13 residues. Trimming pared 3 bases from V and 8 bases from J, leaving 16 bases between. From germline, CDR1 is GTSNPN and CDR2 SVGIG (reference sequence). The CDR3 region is CAWRGTAQEEAFF. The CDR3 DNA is TGTGCCTGGAGGGGAACCGCACAGGAAGAAGCTTTCTTT. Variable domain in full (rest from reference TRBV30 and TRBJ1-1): SQTIHQWPATLVQPVGSPLSLECTVEGTSNPNLYWYRQAAGRGLQLLFYSVGIGQISSEVPQNLSASRPQDRQFILSSKKLLLSDSGFYLCAWRGTAQEEAFFGQGTRLTVV.

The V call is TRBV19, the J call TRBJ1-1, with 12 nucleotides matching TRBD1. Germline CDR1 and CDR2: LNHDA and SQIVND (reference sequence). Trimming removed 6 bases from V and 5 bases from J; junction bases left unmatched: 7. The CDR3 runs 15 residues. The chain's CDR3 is CASSRDRGRGTEAFF. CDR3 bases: TGTGCCAGTAGCCGGGACAGGGGGCGCGGGACTGAAGCTTTCTTT.

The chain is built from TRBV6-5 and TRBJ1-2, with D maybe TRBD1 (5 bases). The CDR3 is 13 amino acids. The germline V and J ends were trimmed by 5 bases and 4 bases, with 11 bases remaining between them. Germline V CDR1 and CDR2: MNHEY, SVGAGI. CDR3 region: CASSQGLIYGYTF. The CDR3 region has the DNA TGTGCCAGCAGTCAGGGCCTAATCTATGGCTACACCTTC.

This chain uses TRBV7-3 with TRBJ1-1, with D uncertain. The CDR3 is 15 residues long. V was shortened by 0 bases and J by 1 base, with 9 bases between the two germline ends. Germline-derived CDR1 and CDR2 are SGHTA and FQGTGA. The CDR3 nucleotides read TGTGCCAGCAGCTTAACGGGCAGCCCGAACACTGAAGCTTTCTTT. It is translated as CASSLTGSPNTEAFF. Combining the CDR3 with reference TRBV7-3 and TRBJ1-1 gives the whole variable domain GAGVSQTPSNKVTEKGKYVELRCDPISGHTALYWYRQSLGQGPEFLIYFQGTGAADDSGLPNDRFFAVRPEGSVSTLKIQRTERGDSAVYLCASSLTGSPNTEAFFGQGTRLTVV.

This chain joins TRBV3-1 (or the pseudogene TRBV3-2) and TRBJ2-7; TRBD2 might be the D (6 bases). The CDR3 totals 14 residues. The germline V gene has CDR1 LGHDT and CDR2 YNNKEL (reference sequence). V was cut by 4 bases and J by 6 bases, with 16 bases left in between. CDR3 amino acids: CASSPGGAGGEQYF. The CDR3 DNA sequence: TGTGCCAGCAGCCCAGGCGGGGCCGGAGGCGAGCAGTACTTC.

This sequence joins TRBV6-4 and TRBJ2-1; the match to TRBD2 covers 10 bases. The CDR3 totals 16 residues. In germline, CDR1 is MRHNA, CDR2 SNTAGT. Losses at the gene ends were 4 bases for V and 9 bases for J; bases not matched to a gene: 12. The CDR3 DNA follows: TGTGCCAGCAGTGTCGACGGGACTAGCGCCTTCGGTGAGCAGTTCTTC. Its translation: CASSVDGTSAFGEQFF.

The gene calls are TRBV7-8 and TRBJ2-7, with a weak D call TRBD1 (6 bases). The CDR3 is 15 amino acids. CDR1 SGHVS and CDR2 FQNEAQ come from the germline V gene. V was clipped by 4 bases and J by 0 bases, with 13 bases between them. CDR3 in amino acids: CASSSDSTNSYEQYF. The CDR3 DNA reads TGTGCCAGCAGCTCGGACAGCACCAACTCCTACGAGCAGTACTTC. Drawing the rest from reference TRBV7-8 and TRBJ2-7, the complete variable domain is GAGVSQSPRYKVAKRGQDVALRCDPISGHVSLFWYQQALGQGPEFLTYFQNEAQLDKSGLPSDRFFAERPEGSVSTLKIQRTQQEDSAVYLCASSSDSTNSYEQYFGPGTRLTVT.

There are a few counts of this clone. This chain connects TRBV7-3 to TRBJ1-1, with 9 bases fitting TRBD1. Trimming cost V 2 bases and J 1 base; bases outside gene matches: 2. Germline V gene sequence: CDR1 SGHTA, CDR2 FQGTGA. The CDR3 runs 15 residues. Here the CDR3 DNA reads TGTGCCAGCAGCTTACAGGGACAGGGGAACACTGAAGCTTTCTTT. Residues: CASSLQGQGNTEAFF.

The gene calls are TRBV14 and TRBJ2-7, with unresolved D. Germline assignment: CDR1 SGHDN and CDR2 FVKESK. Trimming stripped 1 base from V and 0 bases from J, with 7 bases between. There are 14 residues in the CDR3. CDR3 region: CASSQGYSSYEQYF. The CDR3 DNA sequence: TGTGCCAGCAGCCAAGGATACAGCTCCTACGAGCAGTACTTC.

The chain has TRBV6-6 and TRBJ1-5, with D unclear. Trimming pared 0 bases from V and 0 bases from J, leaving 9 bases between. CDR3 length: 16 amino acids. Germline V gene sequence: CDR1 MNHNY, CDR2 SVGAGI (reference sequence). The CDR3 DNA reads TGTGCCAGCAGTTACTCGGGAGGACCTAGCAATCAGCCCCAGCATTTT. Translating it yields CASSYSGGPSNQPQHF.

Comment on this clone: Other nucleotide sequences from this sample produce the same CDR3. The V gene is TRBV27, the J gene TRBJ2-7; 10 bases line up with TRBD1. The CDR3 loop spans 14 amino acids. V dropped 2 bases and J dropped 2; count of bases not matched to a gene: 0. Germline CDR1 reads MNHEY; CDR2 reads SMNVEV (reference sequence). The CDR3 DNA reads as TGTGCCAGCAGTTTAGGGACAGGGGCCTACGAGCAGTACTTC. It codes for CASSLGTGAYEQYF.

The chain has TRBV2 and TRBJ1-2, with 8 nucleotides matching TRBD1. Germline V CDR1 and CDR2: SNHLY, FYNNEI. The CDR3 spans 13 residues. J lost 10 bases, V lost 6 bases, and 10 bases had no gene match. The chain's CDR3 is CASSSGQGIYYTF. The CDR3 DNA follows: TGTGCCAGCAGCTCAGGACAGGGAATATACTACACCTTC.

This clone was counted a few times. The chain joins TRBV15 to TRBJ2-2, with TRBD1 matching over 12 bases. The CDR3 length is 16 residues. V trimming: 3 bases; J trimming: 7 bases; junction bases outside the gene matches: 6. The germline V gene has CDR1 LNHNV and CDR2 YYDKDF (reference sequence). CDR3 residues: CATSRGGQGANGELFF. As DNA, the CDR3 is TGTGCCACCAGCAGGGGGGGACAGGGGGCAAACGGGGAGCTGTTTTTT.

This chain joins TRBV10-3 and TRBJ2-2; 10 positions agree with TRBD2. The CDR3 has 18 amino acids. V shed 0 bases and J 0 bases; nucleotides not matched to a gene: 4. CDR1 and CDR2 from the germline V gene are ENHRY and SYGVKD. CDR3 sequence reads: CAISESSGGDSNTGELFF. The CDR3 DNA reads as TGTGCCATCAGTGAGTCCAGCGGGGGGGATTCGAACACCGGGGAGCTGTTTTTT.

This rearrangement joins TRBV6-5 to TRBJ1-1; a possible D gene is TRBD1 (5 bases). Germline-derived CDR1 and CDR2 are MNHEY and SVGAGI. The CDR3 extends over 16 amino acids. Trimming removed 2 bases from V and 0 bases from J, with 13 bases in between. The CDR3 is CASSYLTAPMNTEAFF. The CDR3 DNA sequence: TGTGCCAGCAGTTACCTGACAGCCCCTATGAACACTGAAGCTTTCTTT.

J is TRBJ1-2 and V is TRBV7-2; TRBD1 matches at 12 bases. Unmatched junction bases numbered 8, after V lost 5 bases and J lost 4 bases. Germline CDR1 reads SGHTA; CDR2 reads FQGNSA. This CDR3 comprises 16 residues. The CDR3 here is CASSPGTGGTGYGYTF. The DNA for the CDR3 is TGTGCCAGCAGCCCAGGGACAGGGGGCACTGGCTATGGCTACACCTTC.

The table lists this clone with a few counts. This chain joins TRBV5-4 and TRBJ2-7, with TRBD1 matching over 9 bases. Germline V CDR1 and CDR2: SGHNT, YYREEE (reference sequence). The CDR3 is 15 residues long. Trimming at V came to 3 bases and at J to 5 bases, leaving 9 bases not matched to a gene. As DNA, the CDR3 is TGTGCCAGCAGCTCAACAGGGGGCGAGTTCCACGAGCAGTACTTC. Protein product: CASSSTGGEFHEQYF.

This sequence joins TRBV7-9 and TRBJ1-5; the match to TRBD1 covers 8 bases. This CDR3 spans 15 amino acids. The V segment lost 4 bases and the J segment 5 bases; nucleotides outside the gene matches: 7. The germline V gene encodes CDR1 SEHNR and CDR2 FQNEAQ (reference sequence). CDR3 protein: CASSSDREEDQPQHF. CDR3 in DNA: TGTGCCAGCAGCTCGGACAGGGAGGAGGATCAGCCCCAGCATTTT.

This CDR3 reads CAWSIKSSYNSPLHF. In nucleotides, the CDR3 is TGTGCCTGGAGTATCAAGAGCTCCTATAATTCACCCCTCCACTTT. The chain employs TRBV30 and TRBJ1-6; D ambiguous. The CDR3 has 15 residues. Germline-derived CDR1 and CDR2 are GTSNPN and SVGIG (reference sequence). Between the trimmed V and J ends, which lost 2 bases and 0 bases, there was a span of 8 bases.

This CDR3 is CASSEGVRGRPSWGNQPQHF. The DNA of the CDR3 is TGTGCCAGCAGTGAAGGGGTCAGGGGGCGGCCCTCTTGGGGCAATCAGCCCCAGCATTTT. The chain links TRBV2 to TRBJ1-5, with TRBD1 matching over 8 bases. This CDR3 contains 20 residues. V trimming: 1 base; J trimming: 2 bases; junction bases outside the gene matches: 16. From germline, CDR1 is SNHLY and CDR2 FYNNEI.